This TCR beta chain appears in the sequencing data of a study of T cells after yellow fever vaccination. Trimming pared 5 bases from V and 1 base from J, leaving 12 bases between. Per germline, CDR1 DFQATT and CDR2 SNEGSKA (reference sequence). The CDR3 is 14 amino acids. TCRdb re-analysed the 5' RACE reads in MiXCR, keeping a single row per CDR3 protein. The sample holds roughly 500,000 distinct CDR3 sequences, less than 20% seen once. The origin of this receptor is a man aged 25-40 years who received the YFV17D yellow fever vaccine. This sequence joins TRBV20-1 and TRBJ2-1; possibly TRBD1 for D (6 bases). This specimen was PBMCs, taken 15 days after the yellow fever booster vaccination. DNA for the CDR3: TGCAGTGCTCGGACAGACCCATCCTACAATGAGCAGTTCTTC. Translation gives CSARTDPSYNEQFF.